These T cell receptor beta chains were read from a single sample in a study of T cell responses to AZD1222 COVID-19 vaccine. Profiling relied on immunoSEQ multiplex PCR, and the TCRdb table lists in-frame clones only, not all of them. The sample includes around 180,000 clones, 75% to 90% of them seen just once. Here the sequenced sample was peripheral blood, taken on day 0 of MenACWY control vaccination. The receptors come from an adult in good health. CDR3s include the opening cysteine and the closing phenylalanine or tryptophan. The D gene is left open where the match is weak. Size is omitted from some rows. Given values are once, few, many or a class for expanded clones.

TRBJ1-3	NA	TRBD1	TRBV7-6	TGTGCCAGCAGCTCAGGACAGGGGGTAAACACCATATATTTT	CASSSGQGVNTIYF
TRBJ1-1	NA	TRBD1	TRBV11-1	TGTGCCAGCAGCAACCGGGACAGGGGCCTAGGTGAAGCTTTCTTT	CASSNRDRGLGEAFF
TRBJ1-2	NA	TRBD1	TRBV5-1	TGCGCCAGCAGCCCCGGGGACAGCGACTATGGCTACACCTTC	CASSPGDSDYGYTF
TRBJ1-3	few	NA	TRBV24-1	TGTGCCACCAGTGAAAGTGGAAACACCATATATTTT	CATSESGNTIYF
TRBJ1-5	NA	NA	TRBV27	TGTGCCAGCAGCGGCGGGTACGGCAATCAGCCCCAGCATTTT	CASSGGYGNQPQHF
TRBJ2-5	few	NA	TRBV19	TGTGCCAGTAGTATAGACCCGGGGTCGGAGACCCAGTACTTC	CASSIDPGSETQYF
TRBJ2-1	NA	TRBD2	TRBV15	TGTGCCACCAGCAGAGTTAAGGGGACTAGCTCCTACAATGAGCAGTTCTTC	CATSRVKGTSSYNEQFF
TRBJ2-3	NA	TRBD2	TRBV10-1	TGCGCCAGCAGTGAGGCCCCCACGGGGGGGTCTAGCACAGATACGCAGTATTTT	CASSEAPTGGSSTDTQYF
TRBJ1-5	NA	NA	TRBV6-2/TRBV6-3	TGTGCCAGCAGTTACTTGGCTGTCCAGAATCAGCCCCAGCATTTT	CASSYLAVQNQPQHF
TRBJ2-3	NA	TRBD2	TRBV2	TGTGCCAGCAGCCCGACTAGCCCAGATACGCAGTATTTT	CASSPTSPDTQYF
TRBJ2-7	once	NA	TRBV30	TGTGCCTGGATGGCTAGCGCCTACGAGCAGTACTTC	CAWMASAYEQYF
TRBJ1-4	NA	NA	TRBV19	TGTGCCAGCGGATTGTTGACTAATGAAAAACTGTTTTTT	CASGLLTNEKLFF
TRBJ1-5	NA	NA	TRBV18	TGTGCCAGCTCACCATCTGGACGGCTCAATCAGCCCCAGCATTTT	CASSPSGRLNQPQHF
TRBJ2-7	NA	NA	TRBV29-1	TGCAGCGTTTACAGGAGAAACGAGCAGTACTTC	CSVYRRNEQYF
TRBJ1-1	once	NA	TRBV19	TGTGCCAGTACGGTGCCCTTCGGCACTGAAGCTTTCTTT	CASTVPFGTEAFF